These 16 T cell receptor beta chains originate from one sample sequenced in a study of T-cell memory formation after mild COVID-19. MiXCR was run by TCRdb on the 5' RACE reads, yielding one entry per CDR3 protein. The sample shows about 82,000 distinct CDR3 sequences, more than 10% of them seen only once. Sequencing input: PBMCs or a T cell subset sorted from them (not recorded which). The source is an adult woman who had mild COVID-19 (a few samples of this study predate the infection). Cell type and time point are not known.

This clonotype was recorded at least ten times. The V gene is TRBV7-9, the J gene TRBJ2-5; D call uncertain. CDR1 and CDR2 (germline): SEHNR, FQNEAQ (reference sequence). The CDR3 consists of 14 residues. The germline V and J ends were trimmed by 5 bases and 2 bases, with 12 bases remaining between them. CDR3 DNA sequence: TGTGCCAGCAGCGTCACCGTCGGTCAAGAGACCCAGTACTTC. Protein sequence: CASSVTVGQETQYF. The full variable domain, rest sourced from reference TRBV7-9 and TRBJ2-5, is DTGVSQNPRHKITKRGQNVTFRCDPISEHNRLYWYRQTLGQGPEFLTYFQNEAQLEKSRLLSDRFSAERPKGSFSTLEIQRTEQGDSAMYLCASSVTVGQETQYFGPGTRLLVL.

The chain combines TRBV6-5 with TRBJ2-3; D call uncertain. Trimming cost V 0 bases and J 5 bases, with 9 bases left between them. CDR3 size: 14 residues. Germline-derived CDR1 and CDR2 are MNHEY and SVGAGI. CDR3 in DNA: TGTGCCAGCAGTTACTCGGACCCTATAGATACGCAGTATTTT. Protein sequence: CASSYSDPIDTQYF.

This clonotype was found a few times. The CDR3 loop reads CATGAGYEQYF. The CDR3, as DNA: TGTGCCACAGGGGCAGGGTACGAGCAGTACTTC. The rearrangement links TRBV10-3 to TRBJ2-7, with a tentative D call TRBD1 (6 bases). The V and J ends lost 10 bases and 4 bases respectively, with 11 bases between them. Looked up from germline, CDR1 is ENHRY and CDR2 is SYGVKD. CDR3 size: 11 residues.

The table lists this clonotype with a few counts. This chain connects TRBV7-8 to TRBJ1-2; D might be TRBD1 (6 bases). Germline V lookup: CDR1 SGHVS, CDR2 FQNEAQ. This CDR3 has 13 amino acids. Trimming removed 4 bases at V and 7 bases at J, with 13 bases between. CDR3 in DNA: TGTGCCAGCAGCTCAAAGACAGGAGGTGGCTACACCTTC. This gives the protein CASSSKTGGGYTF.

Written as DNA, the CDR3 is TGCAGTGCTCCGAGGGGGGTGACAGATACGCAGTATTTT. This sequence encodes CSAPRGVTDTQYF. The J gene is TRBJ2-3, the V gene TRBV20-1; D possibly uses TRBD1 or TRBD2 (6 bases each). Germline CDR1 and CDR2: DFQATT and SNEGSKA (reference sequence). Trimming removed 5 bases from V and 3 bases from J, with 12 bases in between. The CDR3 sequence is 13 residues long.

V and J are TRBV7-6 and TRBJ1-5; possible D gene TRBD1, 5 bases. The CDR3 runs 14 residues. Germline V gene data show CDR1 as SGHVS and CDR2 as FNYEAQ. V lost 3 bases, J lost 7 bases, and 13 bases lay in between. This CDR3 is CASSFGGGRQPQHF. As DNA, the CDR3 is TGTGCCAGCAGCTTCGGGGGAGGGAGGCAGCCCCAGCATTTT. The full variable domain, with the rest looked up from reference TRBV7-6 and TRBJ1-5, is GAGVSQSPRYKVTKRGQDVALRCDPISGHVSLYWYRQALGQGPEFLTYFNYEAQQDKSGLPNDRFSAERPEGSISTLTIQRTEQRDSAMYRCASSFGGGRQPQHFGDGTRLSIL.

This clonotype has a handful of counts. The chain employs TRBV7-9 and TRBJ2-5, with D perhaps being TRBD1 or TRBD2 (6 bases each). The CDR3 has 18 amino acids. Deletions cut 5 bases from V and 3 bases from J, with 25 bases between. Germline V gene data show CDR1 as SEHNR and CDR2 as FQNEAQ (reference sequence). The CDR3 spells CASSPGTGPSGVKETQYF. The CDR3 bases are TGTGCCAGCAGCCCCGGGACTGGGCCTTCAGGGGTCAAAGAGACCCAGTACTTC.

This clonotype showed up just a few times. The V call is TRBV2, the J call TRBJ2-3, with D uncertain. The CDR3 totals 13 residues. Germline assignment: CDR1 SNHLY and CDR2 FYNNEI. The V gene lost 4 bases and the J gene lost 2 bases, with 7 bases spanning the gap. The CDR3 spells CASSVGITDTQYF. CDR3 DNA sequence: TGTGCCAGCAGTGTTGGGATCACAGATACGCAGTATTTT.

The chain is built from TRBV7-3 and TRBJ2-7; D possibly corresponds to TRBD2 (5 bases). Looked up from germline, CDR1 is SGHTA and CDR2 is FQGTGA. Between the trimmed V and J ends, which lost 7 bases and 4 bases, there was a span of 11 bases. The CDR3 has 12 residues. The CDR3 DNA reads TGTGCCAGCACCCCCCCGGGATACGAGCAGTACTTC. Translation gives CASTPPGYEQYF.

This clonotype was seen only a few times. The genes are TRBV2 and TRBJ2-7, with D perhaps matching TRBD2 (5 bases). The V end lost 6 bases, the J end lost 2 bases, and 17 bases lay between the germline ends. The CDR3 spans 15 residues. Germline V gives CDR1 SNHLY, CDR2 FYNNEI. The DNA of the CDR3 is TGTGCCAGCAGGACCCCTACCGGGAAAGCCTACGAGCAGTACTTC. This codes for CASRTPTGKAYEQYF.

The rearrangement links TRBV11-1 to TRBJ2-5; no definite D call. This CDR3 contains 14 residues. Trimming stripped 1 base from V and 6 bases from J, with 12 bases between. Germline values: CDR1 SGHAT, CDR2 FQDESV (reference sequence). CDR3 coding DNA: TGTGCCAGCAGCTTAGGAGGAAGTAGCCAGACCCAGTACTTC. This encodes CASSLGGSSQTQYF.

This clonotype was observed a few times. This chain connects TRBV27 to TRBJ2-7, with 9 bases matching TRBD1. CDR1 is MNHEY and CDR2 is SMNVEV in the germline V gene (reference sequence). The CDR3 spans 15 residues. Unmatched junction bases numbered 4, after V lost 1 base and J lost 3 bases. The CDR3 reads CASSLLLGQGYEQYF. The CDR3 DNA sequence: TGTGCCAGCAGTTTATTGTTGGGACAGGGCTACGAGCAGTACTTC.

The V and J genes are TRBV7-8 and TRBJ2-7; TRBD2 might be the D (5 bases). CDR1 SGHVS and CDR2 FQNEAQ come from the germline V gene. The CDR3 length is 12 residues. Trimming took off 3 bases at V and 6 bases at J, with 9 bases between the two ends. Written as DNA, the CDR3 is TGTGCCAGCAGCTTTCTGGCGGGCGAGCAGTACTTC. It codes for CASSFLAGEQYF.

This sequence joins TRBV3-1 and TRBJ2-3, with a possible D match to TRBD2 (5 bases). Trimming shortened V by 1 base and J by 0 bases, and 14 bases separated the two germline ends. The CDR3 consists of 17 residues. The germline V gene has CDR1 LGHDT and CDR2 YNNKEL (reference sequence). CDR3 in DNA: TGTGCCAGCAGCCAAGGCGAGCGGATTTCTAGCACAGATACGCAGTATTTT. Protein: CASSQGERISSTDTQYF.

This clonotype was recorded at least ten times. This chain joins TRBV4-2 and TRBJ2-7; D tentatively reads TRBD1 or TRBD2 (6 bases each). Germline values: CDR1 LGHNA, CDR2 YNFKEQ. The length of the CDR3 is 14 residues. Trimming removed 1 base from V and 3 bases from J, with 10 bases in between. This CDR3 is CASSQAGGGYEQYF. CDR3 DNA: TGTGCCAGCAGCCAAGCCGGGGGCGGCTACGAGCAGTACTTC.

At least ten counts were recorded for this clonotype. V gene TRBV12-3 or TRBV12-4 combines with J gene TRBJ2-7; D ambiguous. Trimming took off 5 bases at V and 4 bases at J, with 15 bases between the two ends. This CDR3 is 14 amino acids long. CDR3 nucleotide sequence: TGTGCCAGCAGTAACCAAGACTGGGGATACGAGCAGTACTTC. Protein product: CASSNQDWGYEQYF.